This T cell receptor beta chain was documented in a study of T-cell memory formation after mild COVID-19 (dated by TCRdb to the early 2020s). General notes on the study: TCR sequence clusters from the two donors were largely donor specific. Two young, previously healthy adult volunteers made up the cohort, one male and one female. T-cell clones expanding and contracting after mild COVID-19 in two donors were tracked by longitudinal TCRalpha and TCRbeta repertoire sequencing.

Ficoll-Paque density gradient centrifugation was used to isolate PBMCs. General conclusions and limits of the study: Some responding clones were detected in pre-infection memory, which suggested that pre-existing cross-reactive memory T cells had joined the SARS-CoV-2 response. Only a couple of mild cases were covered by the study, and larger cohorts that include severe cases with pre-infection samples were considered necessary. Balanced CD4/CD8 phenotypes were observed for clones contracting from day 15 to 85, whereas a bias towards CD4+ was observed for a second wave of clones expanding from day 15 to 37. Contracting CD4+ clones were located mainly in the CM and EM memory subsets, whereas CD8+ clones were found to be enriched in EMRA. Whether the second-wave clones peaking on day 37 were SARS-CoV-2 specific was not confirmed.

Notes on this clonotype: Its antigen is still unknown. No quality values exist for individual bases; no much larger clone is one base distant.

TCRdb shows the sequencer as Illumina NovaSeq 6000. Using 5'RACE with constant-segment primers, TCRalpha and TCRbeta cDNA libraries were constructed, with sample barcodes and unique molecular identifiers added in the process. Trizol reagent was used to extract RNA from every sample. Amplification of the libraries took two PCR steps, and the second step added a second sample barcode plus Illumina TruSeq adapters. Sequencing of libraries was performed on an Illumina NovaSeq with 2 x 150 bp paired-end reads. As for how the authors treated the data: With migec v1.2.7, reads were demultiplexed and then collapsed into UMI-guided consensus sequences. Using mixcr v2.1.11, the UMI consensuses were aligned to TRA and TRB V and J templates and assembled into clonotypes. A clonotype was counted as expanded or contracted only when both edgeR and NoisET called the clonotype significant, with the noise models trained on biological replicates. For edgeR calls, a false discovery rate-adjusted p below 0.01 and a log2 fold-change threshold of 1 were applied. PCA with hierarchical clustering of max-normalized trajectories of the 1000 most abundant clonotypes was used as exploratory dynamics analysis. The CD4 or CD8 phenotype of responding clones was assigned using the separately sequenced CD4+ and CD8+ repertoires. The public reads were reprocessed in TCRdb via fastp at Q25 and MiXCR, keeping in-frame beta chains. For every CDR3 protein sequence, its rows merge into one entry that carries the most common genes and DNA. TCRdb, not the original authors, processed these V and J calls. The sample table contains more than 350,000 distinct CDR3 sequences; only one count was recorded for around a sixth of them. The ten biggest clones cover 20% to 25% of the sample.

V is clipped by 3 bases and J by 2 bases, and the sequence between their germline boundaries is 10 bases long. The germline V gene encodes CDR1 SEHNR and CDR2 FQNEAQ (reference sequence). Including the terminal cysteine and phenylalanine, the CDR3 comprises 14 residues. This entry keeps only the CDR3 DNA: 42 bases, framed from base 1. Material: PBMCs or a T cell subset sorted from them (not recorded which). The chain joins TRBV7-9 to TRBJ2-5; the D match is possibly TRBD1 or TRBD2, with 5 bases aligned in each. The TCR sequence derives from a man younger than 30 who had mild COVID-19 (a few samples of this study predate the infection). The sample titles of this study are shuffled in the database, so cell type and time point are left out; the donor was told from shared clones. In nucleotide form, the sequence is TGTGCCAGCAGCTTCGGGACGGGACAAGAGACCCAGTACTTC. Its translation reads: CASSFGTGQETQYF.